This T cell receptor (beta chain) derives from a study of cytomegalovirus exposure and HLA in healthy donors. The PCR contained 60 Vbeta and 13 Jbeta primers. The data were produced by immunoSEQ multiplex PCR, yet TCRdb's version contains in-frame clones alone and is incomplete. The table includes under 200,000 clones, roughly two thirds detected once. CDR1 is SGHDN and CDR2 is FVKESK in the germline V gene. The CDR3 is 13 residues long. V lost 4 bases and J lost 2, with 9 bases in between. This chain connects TRBV14 to TRBJ2-7, with a possible D match to TRBD2 (5 bases). The TCR comes from a woman in her thirties or forties in good health and CMV-seropositive. Sequenced material: PBMCs. The CDR3 protein is CASSRGLAYEQYF. CDR3 coding DNA: TGTGCCAGCAGCCGTGGACTGGCCTACGAGCAGTACTTC.